The 3 T cell receptor beta chains reported below all come from one sample, sequenced in a study of cytomegalovirus exposure and HLA in healthy donors. Assay: immunoSEQ multiplex PCR; the TCRdb copy retains only in-frame clones and omits some. The sample contains 70,000 to 80,000 clones, about 93% of which appear only once. Sequenced material: PBMCs. The receptors were gathered from a woman in her late teens or twenties in good health and CMV-seropositive.

CDR3 DNA: TGTGCCAGCAGCACGGTAGGGCCCAGGGAAGAGACCCAGTACTTC. It encodes CASSTVGPREETQYF. The chain carries TRBV5-4 and TRBJ2-5, with TRBD1 as a possible D gene (5 bases). Germline V gene data show CDR1 as SGHNT and CDR2 as YYREEE (reference sequence). V lost 4 bases to trimming and J lost 3 bases, with 16 bases between them. CDR3 length: 15 amino acids.

In nucleotides, the CDR3 is TGTGCCAGCAGTCAACGACAGGGGGCGGTGGCAACTAATGAAAAACTGTTTTTT. This sequence encodes CASSQRQGAVATNEKLFF. The chain combines TRBV28 with TRBJ1-4; 10 bases agree with TRBD1. This CDR3 is built from 18 residues. Germline CDR1 reads MDHEN; CDR2 reads SYDVKM. The J segment lost 0 bases and the V segment lost 5 bases, leaving 9 bases of the junction unmatched.

The genes are TRBV6-5 and TRBJ2-7; TRBD1 matches 9 bases. Per the germline V gene, CDR1 is MNHEY and CDR2 is SVGAGI. The junction had 4 bases not matched to a gene; V was cut back by 0 bases and J by 4 bases. CDR3 length: 15 amino acids. The CDR3 nucleotides are TGTGCCAGCAGTTACTCGGTTGGACAGGGGTACGAGCAGTACTTC. Protein: CASSYSVGQGYEQYF.